Included here is one T cell receptor (beta chain) sequence, with context. Sequencing used immunoSEQ multiplex PCR; TCRdb keeps in-frame clones, though not all of them. This sample carries approximately 200,000 clones, 88% of them seen once, and the ten largest clones take around 1.6%. These data come from a study of blood T cell repertoires in COVID-19. The V gene's germline CDR1 is LGHDT and CDR2 YNNKEL (reference sequence). The CDR3 consists of 17 residues. V was shortened by 0 bases and J by 0 bases, with 9 bases between the two germline ends. V gene TRBV3-1 (or the pseudogene TRBV3-2) combines with J gene TRBJ1-6; maybe TRBD1 (5 bases). Sequencing was carried out using peripheral blood. This clonotype originated in a man in his 70s with acute or convalescent COVID-19. The CDR3 region has the DNA TGTGCCAGCAGCCAAGACAGGGTTAGCTCCTATAATTCACCCCTCCACTTT. It is translated as CASSQDRVSSYNSPLHF.